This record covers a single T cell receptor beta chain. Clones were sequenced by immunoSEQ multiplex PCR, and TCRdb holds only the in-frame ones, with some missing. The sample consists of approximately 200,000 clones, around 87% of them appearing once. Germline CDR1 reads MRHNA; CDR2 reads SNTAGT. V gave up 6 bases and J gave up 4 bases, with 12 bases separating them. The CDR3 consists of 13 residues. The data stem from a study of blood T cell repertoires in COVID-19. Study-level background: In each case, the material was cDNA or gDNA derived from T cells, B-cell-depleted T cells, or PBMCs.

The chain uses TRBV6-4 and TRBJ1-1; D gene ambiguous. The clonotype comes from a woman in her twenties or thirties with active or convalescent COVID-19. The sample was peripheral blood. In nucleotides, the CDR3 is TGTGCCAGCAGGGGCGGGTCGGGCACTGAAGCTTTCTTT. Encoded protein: CASRGGSGTEAFF.